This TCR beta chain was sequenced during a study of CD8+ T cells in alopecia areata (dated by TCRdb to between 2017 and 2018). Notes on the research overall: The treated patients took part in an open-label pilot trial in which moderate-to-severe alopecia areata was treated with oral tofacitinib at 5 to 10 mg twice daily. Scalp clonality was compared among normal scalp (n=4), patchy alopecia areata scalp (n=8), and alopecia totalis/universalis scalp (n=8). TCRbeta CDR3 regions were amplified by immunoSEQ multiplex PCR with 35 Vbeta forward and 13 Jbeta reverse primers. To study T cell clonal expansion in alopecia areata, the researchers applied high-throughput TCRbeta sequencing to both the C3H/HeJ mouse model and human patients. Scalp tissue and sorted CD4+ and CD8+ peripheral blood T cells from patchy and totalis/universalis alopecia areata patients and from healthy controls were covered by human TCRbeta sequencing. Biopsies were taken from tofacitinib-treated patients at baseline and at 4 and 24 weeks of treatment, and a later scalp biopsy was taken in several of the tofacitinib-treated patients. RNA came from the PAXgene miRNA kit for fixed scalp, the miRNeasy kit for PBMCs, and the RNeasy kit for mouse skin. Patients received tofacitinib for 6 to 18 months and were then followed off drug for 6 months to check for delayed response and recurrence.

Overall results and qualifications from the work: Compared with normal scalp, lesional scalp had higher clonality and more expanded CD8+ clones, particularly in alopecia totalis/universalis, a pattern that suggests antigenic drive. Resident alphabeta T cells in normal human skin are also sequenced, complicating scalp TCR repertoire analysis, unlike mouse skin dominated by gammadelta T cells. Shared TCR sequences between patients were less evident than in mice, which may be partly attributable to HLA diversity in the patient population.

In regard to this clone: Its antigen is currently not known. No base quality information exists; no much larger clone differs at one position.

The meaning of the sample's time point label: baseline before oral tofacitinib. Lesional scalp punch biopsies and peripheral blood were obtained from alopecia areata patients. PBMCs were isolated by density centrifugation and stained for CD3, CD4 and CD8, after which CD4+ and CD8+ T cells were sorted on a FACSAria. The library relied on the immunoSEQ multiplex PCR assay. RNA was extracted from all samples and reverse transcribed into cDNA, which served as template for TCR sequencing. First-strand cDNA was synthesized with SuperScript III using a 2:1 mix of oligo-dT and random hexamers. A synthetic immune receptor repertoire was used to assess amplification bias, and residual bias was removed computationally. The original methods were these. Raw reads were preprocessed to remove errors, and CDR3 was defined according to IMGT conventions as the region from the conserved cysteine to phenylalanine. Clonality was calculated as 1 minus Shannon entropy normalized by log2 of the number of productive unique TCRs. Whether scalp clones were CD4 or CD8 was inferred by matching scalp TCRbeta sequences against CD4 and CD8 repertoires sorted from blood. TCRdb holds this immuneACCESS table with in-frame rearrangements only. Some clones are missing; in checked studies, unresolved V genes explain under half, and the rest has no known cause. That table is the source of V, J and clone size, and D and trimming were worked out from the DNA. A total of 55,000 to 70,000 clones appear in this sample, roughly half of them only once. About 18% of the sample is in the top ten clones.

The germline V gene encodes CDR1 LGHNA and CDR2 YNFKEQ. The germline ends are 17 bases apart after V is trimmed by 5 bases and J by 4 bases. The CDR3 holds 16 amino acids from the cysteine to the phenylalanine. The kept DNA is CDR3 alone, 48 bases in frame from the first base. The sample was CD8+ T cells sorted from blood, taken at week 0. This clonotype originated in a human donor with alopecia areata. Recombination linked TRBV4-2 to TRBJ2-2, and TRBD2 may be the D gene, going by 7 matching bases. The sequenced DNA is TGTGCCAGCAGCGGTCTGGGGAGGGGGACCACCGGGGAGCTGTTTTTT. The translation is CASSGLGRGTTGELFF.